This T cell receptor (beta chain) emerged from a study of T-cell memory formation after mild COVID-19. The CDR3 runs to 16 residues. The ends were cut back, 0 bases at V and 0 bases at J, with 6 bases in the middle. CDR1 and CDR2 from the germline V gene are LNHNV and YYDKDF (reference sequence). MiXCR, applied by TCRdb to the 5' RACE reads, yields one record per CDR3 protein. This sample yields roughly 250,000 distinct CDR3 sequences, of which approximately 15% are seen a single time; roughly 21% belongs to the top ten. The chain has TRBV15 and TRBJ2-6; D ambiguous. The sample was PBMCs or a T cell subset sorted from them (not recorded which). The clonotype was recovered from a man younger than 35 who had mild COVID-19 (a few samples of this study predate the infection). Cell type and time point are not known. This CDR3 reads CATSRDFGSGANVLTF. The CDR3 DNA sequence: TGTGCCACCAGCAGAGATTTCGGCTCTGGGGCCAACGTCCTGACTTTC.